These 25 T cell receptor beta chains were sequenced from one sample in a study of T cells after posttransplantation cyclophosphamide. Data came from immunoSEQ multiplex PCR; TCRdb stores just in-frame clones and leaves some out. Here the sample spans some 53,000 clones, around 84% being singletons. Material: PBMCs. The origin of the receptors is a man younger than 45 with a blood cancer, CMV-positive, and with a related stem cell donor.

The rearrangement links TRBV7-9 to TRBJ2-4, with 7 bases identical to TRBD1. This CDR3 spans 15 amino acids. Trimming at V came to 5 bases and at J to 3 bases, leaving 7 bases not matched to a gene. Germline lookup yields CDR1 SEHNR and CDR2 FQNEAQ (reference sequence). CDR3 protein: CASSPFTGVKNIQYF. CDR3 DNA sequence: TGTGCCAGCAGCCCCTTCACAGGGGTCAAAAACATTCAGTACTTC.

The chain links TRBV4-2 to TRBJ2-1; 10 positions match TRBD1. The CDR3 loop spans 15 amino acids. The germline gives CDR1 LGHNA, CDR2 YNFKEQ. The J segment lost 9 bases and the V segment lost 4 bases, leaving 9 bases of the junction unmatched. The CDR3 loop is CASSRDRGQDGEQFF. As DNA, the CDR3 is TGTGCCAGCAGCCGAGACAGGGGGCAGGATGGTGAGCAGTTCTTC.

V gene TRBV15 combines with J gene TRBJ2-1; D is ambiguous. This CDR3 spans 15 amino acids. V lost 0 bases and J lost 3, with 9 bases in between. Looked up from germline, CDR1 is LNHNV and CDR2 is YYDKDF (reference sequence). CDR3 loop: CATSRDPAGYNEQFF. The CDR3 bases are TGTGCCACCAGCAGAGATCCCGCAGGCTACAATGAGCAGTTCTTC.

The rearrangement links TRBV18 to TRBJ2-1, with 9 bases lining up with TRBD2. In germline, CDR1 is KGHSH, CDR2 LQKENI. V shed 3 bases, J shed 5 bases, and the junction held 2 bases outside the gene matches. This CDR3 contains 14 residues. The CDR3 region is CASSPGLANNEQFF. The CDR3 DNA sequence: TGTGCCAGCTCACCGGGACTAGCCAACAATGAGCAGTTCTTC.

J is TRBJ2-1 and V is TRBV7-9; TRBD2 agrees at 7 bases. CDR1 is SEHNR, CDR2 FQNEAQ, per germline (reference sequence). The V gene end was trimmed by 5 bases and the J gene end by 7 bases; junction bases not matched to a gene: 17. The CDR3 has 17 amino acids. CDR3: CASSPPFRSGNGNEQFF. Here the CDR3 DNA reads TGTGCCAGCAGCCCACCTTTCCGAAGCGGGAACGGAAATGAGCAGTTCTTC.

This clone was seen just once. CDR3 sequence reads: CASSGGRGRELTSVKLFF. The CDR3 bases are TGCGCCAGCAGCGGGGGGCGAGGGAGGGAGCTAACTTCTGTCAAACTGTTTTTT. The chain employs TRBV5-1 and TRBJ1-4; the D gene is possibly TRBD1 (6 bases). This CDR3 contains 18 residues. Germline lookup yields CDR1 SGHRS and CDR2 YFSETQ. V lost 4 bases, J lost 11 bases, and 30 bases lay in between. Full variable domain (remainder filled in from reference TRBV5-1 and TRBJ1-4): KAGVTQTPRYLIKTRGQQVTLSCSPISGHRSVSWYQQTPGQGLQFLFEYFSETQRNKGNFPGRFSGRQFSNSRSEMNVSTLELGDSALYLCASSGGRGRELTSVKLFFGSGTQLSVL.

This clone was observed a handful of times. J is TRBJ2-5 and V is TRBV2, with 7 nucleotides matching TRBD2. This CDR3 is built from 16 residues. The germline V gene encodes CDR1 SNHLY and CDR2 FYNNEI. The V gene end was trimmed by 4 bases and the J gene end by 2 bases; junction bases not matched to a gene: 10. CDR3 nucleotide sequence: TGTGCCAGCAGTGGCGGCACTAGCGCCGGTCAAGAGACCCAGTACTTC. Protein product: CASSGGTSAGQETQYF.

The chain joins TRBV4-1 to TRBJ1-5; TRBD1 might be the D (5 bases). Germline CDR1 and CDR2: MGHRA and YSYEKL. This CDR3 has 15 amino acids. V dropped 0 bases and J dropped 6 bases, with 12 bases sitting between them. CDR3 coding DNA: TGCGCCAGCAGCCAAGATTTCGGCAGGGCTCAGCCCCAGCATTTT. Its translation: CASSQDFGRAQPQHF.

This chain joins TRBV19 and TRBJ2-1, with 12 bases aligning to TRBD1. The junction had 8 bases not matched to a gene; V was cut back by 6 bases and J by 8 bases. CDR3 size: 15 residues. The germline V gene has CDR1 LNHDA and CDR2 SQIVND (reference sequence). The DNA of the CDR3 is TGTGCCAGTAGCAACCGGGACAGGGGGCAGGATGAGCAGTTCTTC. Its protein is CASSNRDRGQDEQFF.

This clone was found a few times. This sequence joins TRBV2 and TRBJ2-7; 7 bases fit TRBD1. Trimming took 6 bases from V and 3 from J; bases not matched to a gene: 8. Per germline, CDR1 SNHLY and CDR2 FYNNEI. The CDR3 spans 14 residues. CDR3 nucleotide sequence: TGTGCCAGCAGCCGGACAGGAGCGAACTACGAGCAGTACTTC. It is translated as CASSRTGANYEQYF.

This sequence joins TRBV7-6 and TRBJ2-1; 8 positions match TRBD2. The germline gives CDR1 SGHVS, CDR2 FNYEAQ. The CDR3 has 14 amino acids. J gave up 7 bases and V 1 base, and 3 bases lay outside the gene matches. This CDR3 is CASSLVSGANEQFF. In DNA, the CDR3 is TGTGCCAGCAGCTTAGTTAGCGGGGCAAATGAGCAGTTCTTC.

The chain has TRBV19 and TRBJ1-5, with 8 bases matching TRBD1. Germline CDR1 is LNHDA and CDR2 is SQIVND (reference sequence). With 4 bases clipped from V and 7 bases from J, the junction kept 6 bases outside the gene matches. This CDR3 has 14 amino acids. The CDR3 sequence: CASSSRTGNQPQHF. The DNA for the CDR3 is TGTGCCAGTAGTAGCCGGACAGGGAACCAGCCCCAGCATTTT.

The chain combines TRBV15 with TRBJ2-7; 7 bases fit TRBD2. The CDR3 spans 13 residues. The V gene end was trimmed by 8 bases and the J gene end by 9 bases; junction bases not matched to a gene: 13. The V gene's germline CDR1 is LNHNV and CDR2 YYDKDF (reference sequence). This chain's CDR3 is CATQRGGDRVQYF. In DNA, the CDR3 is TGTGCCACCCAGCGGGGAGGGGATCGTGTGCAGTACTTC.

The rearrangement links TRBV5-1 to TRBJ2-1; TRBD1 matches 7 bases. CDR1 is SGHRS, CDR2 YFSETQ, per germline. The CDR3 is 13 residues long. V lost 4 bases, J lost 4 bases, and 2 bases stayed unmatched. The CDR3 DNA follows: TGCGCCAGCAGCCTGGGACAGTACAATGAGCAGTTCTTC. Encoded protein: CASSLGQYNEQFF.

The V call is TRBV7-8, the J call TRBJ1-3, with D maybe TRBD1 (6 bases). This CDR3 has 15 residues. The germline V and J ends were trimmed by 3 bases and 0 bases, with 9 bases remaining between them. Germline V lookup: CDR1 SGHVS, CDR2 FQNEAQ. In DNA form, the CDR3 reads TGTGCCAGCAGCTTTGCAGGGGACTCTGGAAACACCATATATTTT. Its translation: CASSFAGDSGNTIYF.

The rearrangement uses TRBV2 and TRBJ2-1; no firm D call. V lost 2 bases, J lost 0 bases, and 5 bases lay in between. Germline values: CDR1 SNHLY, CDR2 FYNNEI. The CDR3 extends over 14 amino acids. CDR3 nucleotide sequence: TGTGCCAGCAGTGAACTGAGCTCCTACAATGAGCAGTTCTTC. Translating gives CASSELSSYNEQFF.

This clone was seen only once. J is TRBJ2-7 and V is TRBV7-3; D might be TRBD1 (7 bases). Deletions cut 8 bases from V and 1 base from J, with 12 bases between. Germline V lookup: CDR1 SGHTA, CDR2 FQGTGA. The CDR3 totals 13 residues. The CDR3 sequence is CASRRDRSYEQYF. In nucleotides, the CDR3 is TGTGCCAGCCGGCGGGACAGATCCTACGAGCAGTACTTC.

The rearrangement links TRBV5-1 to TRBJ1-4; D gene ambiguous. Trimming removed 4 bases from V and 11 bases from J, with 18 bases in between. This CDR3 is 14 amino acids long. Germline assignment: CDR1 SGHRS and CDR2 YFSETQ. The CDR3 DNA is TGCGCCAGCAGCGCCGGTGGAGGGATCGAGAAACTGTTTTTT. Translated, it gives CASSAGGGIEKLFF.

The V gene is TRBV14, the J gene TRBJ1-1; weak D call: TRBD1 (6 bases). The V gene's germline CDR1 is SGHDN and CDR2 FVKESK. The CDR3 sequence is 17 residues long. Trimming took 1 base from V and 3 from J, leaving 18 bases between them. The CDR3 DNA follows: TGTGCCAGCAGCCAAGTAGAAACGGGGGGCAGGGACACTGAAGCTTTCTTT. Protein: CASSQVETGGRDTEAFF.

The chain combines TRBV7-6 with TRBJ2-7; tentative D call: TRBD2 (5 bases). Germline V gene lookup returns CDR1 SGHVS and CDR2 FNYEAQ. V dropped 2 bases and J dropped 3 bases, with 11 bases sitting between them. This CDR3 contains 14 residues. The CDR3 spells CASSLMIGLYEQYF. DNA of the CDR3: TGTGCCAGCAGCTTAATGATAGGACTCTACGAGCAGTACTTC.

This chain connects TRBV7-2 to TRBJ2-7; D might be TRBD2 (5 bases). CDR3 length: 14 residues. V was trimmed by 5 bases and J by 2 bases, leaving 13 bases between them. Germline values: CDR1 SGHTA, CDR2 FQGNSA. The CDR3 reads CASSSRGLPYEQYF. CDR3 bases: TGTGCCAGCAGCAGCCGCGGGCTTCCCTACGAGCAGTACTTC.

CDR3 coding DNA: TGCGCCAGCAGCCGGGAAAAGGGACTAGCGGGAGATGGGCAGTTCTTC. Amino acid sequence: CASSREKGLAGDGQFF. This chain uses TRBV4-1 with TRBJ2-1, with TRBD2 identical over 14 bases. Germline CDR1 MGHRA, CDR2 YSYEKL. Unmatched junction bases numbered 11, after V lost 4 bases and J lost 12 bases. This CDR3 spans 16 amino acids.

The genes are TRBV9 and TRBJ2-1, with 10 bases lining up with TRBD1. The germline CDR1 and CDR2 sequences are SGDLS and YYNGEE. The CDR3 loop spans 16 amino acids. The V and J ends lost 2 bases and 7 bases, in that order; junction bases with no gene match: 9. The CDR3 sequence is CASSVSGTGVRNEQFF. DNA of the CDR3: TGTGCCAGCAGCGTCTCCGGGACAGGGGTCCGGAATGAGCAGTTCTTC.

V usage is TRBV6-1 and J usage is TRBJ2-7; 8 positions match TRBD1. The CDR3 runs to 15 residues. Trimming took 2 bases from V and 3 from J; bases not matched to a gene: 6. Germline values: CDR1 MNHNS, CDR2 SASEGT. The CDR3 reads CASSEHGQGSYEQYF. The CDR3 DNA follows: TGTGCCAGCAGTGAACACGGACAGGGAAGCTACGAGCAGTACTTC.

As to this clone: Other DNA sequences from this sample encode an identical CDR3 as well. The chain joins TRBV6-5 to TRBJ2-5; the D gene is possibly TRBD2 (5 bases). Per germline, CDR1 MNHEY and CDR2 SVGAGI. The CDR3 is made up of 12 amino acids. The germline V and J ends were trimmed by 2 bases and 4 bases, with 5 bases remaining between them. This CDR3 reads CASSYRGETQYF. DNA of the CDR3: TGTGCCAGCAGTTACCGGGGAGAGACCCAGTACTTC.